What follows is one T cell receptor (beta chain) and its context. This record belongs to a study of long-term antiretroviral therapy in people with HIV. Turning to the study itself: The earliest samples came from an era when ART typically awaited falling CD4 counts.

Treatment for all HIV-infected participants took place in the United States. Version v3.0 of the immunoSEQ assay was performed at survey level. Assay used: immunoSEQ multiplex PCR; TCRdb lists only in-frame clones, some missing. The sample carries 34,000 or so clones, approximately 85% recorded once. Unmatched junction bases numbered 8, after V lost 4 bases and J lost 0 bases. Germline V gives CDR1 SGHRS, CDR2 YFSETQ. This CDR3 comprises 16 residues. The sample here was unsorted PBMCs, taken roughly 2.8 years before starting antiretroviral therapy. The receptor was isolated from a woman aged 25 to 39 with HIV. The chain links TRBV5-1 to TRBJ2-3, with 7 bases matching TRBD1. CDR3 nucleotides: TGCGCCAGCAGCCCCCGGACAGGACCTAGCACAGATACGCAGTATTTT. This translates into CASSPRTGPSTDTQYF.